These T cell receptor beta chains were read from a single sample in a study of CD8 T cells in Susac syndrome. TCRdb analysed the immunoSEQ multiplex PCR reads with MiXCR anew, one entry per CDR3 protein. Among over 150,000 distinct CDR3 sequences listed, 90% to 96% were seen once. Specimen: CD4+ T cells from PBMCs. The receptors here all came from a human donor with Susac syndrome. The CDR3 runs from the conserved cysteine through the conserved F or W. A D gene is named only where the DNA matches it firmly.

V gene,D gene,J gene,CDR3 protein,CDR3 DNA
TRBV24-1,TRBD1,TRBJ2-5,CATSDPDRFQETQYF,TGTGCCACCAGTGACCCGGACAGGTTTCAAGAGACCCAGTACTTC
TRBV9,NA,TRBJ1-1,CASGSRDTEAFF,TGTGCCAGCGGGTCTCGGGACACTGAAGCTTTCTTT
TRBV24-1,NA,TRBJ2-3,CATSENSDTQYF,TGTGCCACCAGCGAGAACTCAGATACGCAGTATTTT
TRBV29-1,NA,TRBJ2-5,CSVAPSLRTQYF,TGCAGCGTTGCCCCATCACTTAGGACCCAGTACTTC
TRBV20-1,NA,TRBJ2-1,CSATGQVTNEQFF,TGCAGTGCCACGGGCCAAGTCACCAATGAGCAGTTCTTC
TRBV9,NA,TRBJ2-6,CASSRTLRSGANVLTF,TGTGCCAGCTCCCGGACGCTTCGCTCTGGGGCCAACGTCCTGACTTTC
TRBV10-3,TRBD1,TRBJ1-2,CAISESVTGSYGYTF,TGTGCCATCAGTGAGTCGGTGACAGGGAGCTATGGCTACACCTTC
TRBV2,NA,TRBJ2-1,CASSETGAPSGSYNEQFF,TGTGCCAGCAGTGAGACCGGGGCCCCCAGCGGCTCCTACAATGAGCAGTTCTTC
TRBV14,TRBD1,TRBJ2-4,CASSLRTGLAKNIQYF,TGTGCCAGCAGCCTAAGGACAGGACTAGCCAAAAACATTCAGTACTTC
TRBV29-1,TRBD1,TRBJ2-7,CSVQETGTGRDEQYF,TGCAGCGTTCAAGAAACCGGGACAGGGAGAGACGAGCAGTACTTC
TRBV30,NA,TRBJ1-4,CAWSELGREGEKLFF,TGTGCCTGGAGTGAATTGGGCAGGGAAGGAGAAAAACTGTTTTTT